These 2 T cell receptor beta chains were all obtained from the same sample, sequenced in a study of glioma-infiltrating T cells after dendritic cell vaccination. Stated time point: after dendritic cell vaccination, including at tumor progression/relapse. Profiling relied on immunoSEQ multiplex PCR, and the TCRdb table lists in-frame clones only, not all of them. The data contain 99,000 or so clones, 80% of them singletons. The source was blood, collected after dendritic cell vaccination. These receptor sequences come from a human donor with glioblastoma.

The genes are TRBV18 and TRBJ1-2, with no clear D. Looked up from germline, CDR1 is KGHSH and CDR2 is LQKENI. The CDR3 covers 15 residues. The V and J ends lost 6 bases and 0 bases respectively, with 14 bases between them. The CDR3 region has the DNA TGTGCCAGCTCCCCTGAATGGCAAGCTAACTATGGCTACACCTTC. It specifies CASSPEWQANYGYTF.

This chain connects TRBV6-6 to TRBJ2-1; 10 nucleotides line up with TRBD2. The CDR3 has 14 residues. J lost 9 bases, V lost 6 bases, and 8 bases had no gene match. Germline assignment: CDR1 MNHNY and CDR2 SVGAGI (reference sequence). The CDR3, as DNA: TGTGCCAGCAGGGGATCGGGACTAGCGTTTGAGCAGTTCTTC. It specifies CASRGSGLAFEQFF.